The clone carrying this TCR beta chain was recorded only once. The entry originates in a study of blood T cell repertoires in COVID-19. Looking at the study overall: There were acute and convalescent COVID-19 samples, and they came from the United States, Italy and Spain. T cells, B-cell-depleted T cells, or PBMCs supplied cDNA or gDNA.

Original methodology: Amplification from reference gene primers served as the basis for estimated nucleated cell counts. Sequencing was performed with immunoSEQ multiplex PCR; in TCRdb, only in-frame clones are kept and a portion is missing. V and J calls and clone size come straight from that table; D and trimming were deduced from the DNA. Of roughly 70,000 clones listed, around 86% are singletons. Sequenced input: peripheral blood. The TCR originated in a man aged 50 or older with active COVID-19.

DNA for the CDR3: TGTGCCAGCAGTTACTCGAACGGGGGTTTAGGGGGCTACACCTTC. Translating it yields CASSYSNGGLGGYTF. The chain links TRBV6-6 to TRBJ1-2; perhaps TRBD1 as D (5 bases). The V gene lost 0 bases and the J gene lost 8 bases, with 16 bases spanning the gap. The CDR3 extends over 15 amino acids. Germline V gives CDR1 MNHNY, CDR2 SVGAGI (reference sequence).